This is a list of T cell receptor beta chains from one sample in a study of shared clonotypes between healthy human individuals. The table came from immunoSEQ multiplex PCR; TCRdb's copy has only in-frame clones and leaves some out. The table shows 2 million or so clones, with roughly 95% occurring only once. The specimen was naive CD8+ T cells sorted from blood. All receptors come from a young man in good health. The CDR3 runs from the conserved cysteine through the conserved F or W. Fields, in order: clone size, J gene, V gene, D gene, CDR3 protein. The D gene is left open where the match is weak. Clone size is stated in some rows and not others, as once, few, many or a class when expanded.

size: .; J: TRBJ1-2; V: TRBV7-2; D: .; CDR3: CASSLPRISASF
size: .; J: TRBJ2-1; V: TRBV4-1; D: TRBD2; CDR3: CASSQEGGGSYNEQFF
size: .; J: TRBJ2-5; V: TRBV7-9; D: .; CDR3: CASSLVGSQETQYF
size: .; J: TRBJ2-7; V: TRBV27; D: .; CDR3: CASSFQESYEQYF
size: .; J: TRBJ1-2; V: TRBV20-1; D: .; CDR3: CSAVGAYGYTF
size: .; J: TRBJ2-1; V: TRBV11-2; D: .; CDR3: CASIQGGHNEQFF
size: .; J: TRBJ2-3; V: TRBV9; D: .; CDR3: CASSVEYGDTSTDTQYF
size: .; J: TRBJ2-7; V: TRBV7-9; D: TRBD1; CDR3: CASSPPRGQGNEQYF
size: .; J: TRBJ2-7; V: TRBV4-1; D: .; CDR3: CASSHGLVGIVSYEQYF
size: .; J: TRBJ2-7; V: TRBV4-1; D: .; CDR3: CASSQDHGQSYEQYF
size: .; J: TRBJ1-5; V: TRBV6-5; D: .; CDR3: CASSPAPGWGQPQHF
size: .; J: TRBJ2-7; V: TRBV28; D: .; CDR3: CASSSRVNRNPYEQYF
size: .; J: TRBJ1-5; V: TRBV19; D: .; CDR3: CASSMEGGQPQHF
size: .; J: TRBJ1-6; V: TRBV27; D: .; CDR3: CASGGGRNSPLHF
size: .; J: TRBJ1-2; V: TRBV28; D: TRBD1; CDR3: CASSLETLQGAAKGYTF
size: .; J: TRBJ1-6; V: TRBV19; D: TRBD1; CDR3: CASSTLTGGSSPLHF
size: .; J: TRBJ1-5; V: TRBV2; D: .; CDR3: CASRAGTTNGDQPQHF
size: .; J: TRBJ2-1; V: TRBV28; D: TRBD2; CDR3: CASSLAGGPNEQFF
size: .; J: TRBJ2-3; V: TRBV5-1; D: TRBD2; CDR3: CASSQRLAGVSDTQYF
size: .; J: TRBJ1-4; V: TRBV5-6; D: TRBD1; CDR3: CASSPGTAVNEKLFF
size: .; J: TRBJ1-4; V: TRBV7-9; D: .; CDR3: CASRSQGMNEKLFF
size: .; J: TRBJ2-5; V: TRBV7-9; D: .; CDR3: CASSFGGSVETQYF
size: .; J: TRBJ2-1; V: TRBV10-1; D: .; CDR3: CASSESSDSRGEQFF
size: few; J: TRBJ2-7; V: TRBV5-6; D: .; CDR3: CASSSDQTERSYEQYF
size: .; J: TRBJ2-7; V: TRBV27; D: .; CDR3: CASSLSGPWEQYF
size: .; J: TRBJ2-7; V: TRBV9; D: .; CDR3: CASSDGRSYYEQYF
size: .; J: TRBJ2-5; V: TRBV2; D: TRBD2; CDR3: CASSGGSRETQYF
size: .; J: TRBJ2-1; V: TRBV6-6; D: .; CDR3: CASSSGSYNEQFF